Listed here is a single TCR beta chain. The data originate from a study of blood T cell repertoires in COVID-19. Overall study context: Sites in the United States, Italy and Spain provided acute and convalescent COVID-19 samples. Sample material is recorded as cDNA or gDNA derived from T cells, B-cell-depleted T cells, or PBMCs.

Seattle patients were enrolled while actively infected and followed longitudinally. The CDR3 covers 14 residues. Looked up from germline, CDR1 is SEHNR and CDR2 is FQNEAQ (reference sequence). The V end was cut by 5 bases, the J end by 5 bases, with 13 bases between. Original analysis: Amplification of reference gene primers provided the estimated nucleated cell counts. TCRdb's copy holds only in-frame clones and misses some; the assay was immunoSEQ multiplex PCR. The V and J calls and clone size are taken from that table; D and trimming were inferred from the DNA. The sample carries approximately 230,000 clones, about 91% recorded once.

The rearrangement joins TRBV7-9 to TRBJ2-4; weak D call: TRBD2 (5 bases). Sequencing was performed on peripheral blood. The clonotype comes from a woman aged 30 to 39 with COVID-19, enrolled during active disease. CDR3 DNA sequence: TGTGCCAGCAGCCCCGGGAATGGTGAAAACATTCAGTACTTC. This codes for CASSPGNGENIQYF.